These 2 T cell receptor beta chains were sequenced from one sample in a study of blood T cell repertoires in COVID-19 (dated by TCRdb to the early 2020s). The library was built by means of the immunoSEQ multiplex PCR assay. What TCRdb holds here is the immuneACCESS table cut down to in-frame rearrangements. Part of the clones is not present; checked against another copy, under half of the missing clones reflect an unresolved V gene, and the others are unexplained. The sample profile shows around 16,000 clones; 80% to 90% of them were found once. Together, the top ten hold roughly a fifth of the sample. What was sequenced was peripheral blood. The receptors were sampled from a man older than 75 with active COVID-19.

CDR3 nucleotide sequence: TGCAGCGTCGCAGGGGGCAGGGGGATTAACGAGCAGTACTTC. It specifies CSVAGGRGINEQYF. The V call is TRBV29-1, the J call TRBJ2-7; TRBD1 matches at 8 bases. This CDR3 contains 14 residues. The V segment lost 6 bases and the J segment 5 bases; nucleotides outside the gene matches: 12. Per the germline V gene, CDR1 is SQVTM and CDR2 is ANQGSEA.

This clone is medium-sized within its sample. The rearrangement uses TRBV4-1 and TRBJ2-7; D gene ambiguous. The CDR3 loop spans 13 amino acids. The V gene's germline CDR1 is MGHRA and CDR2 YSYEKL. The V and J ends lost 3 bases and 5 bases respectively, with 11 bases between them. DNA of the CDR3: TGCGCCAGCAGCCATCATGGTACTGACGAGCAGTACTTC. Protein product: CASSHHGTDEQYF.